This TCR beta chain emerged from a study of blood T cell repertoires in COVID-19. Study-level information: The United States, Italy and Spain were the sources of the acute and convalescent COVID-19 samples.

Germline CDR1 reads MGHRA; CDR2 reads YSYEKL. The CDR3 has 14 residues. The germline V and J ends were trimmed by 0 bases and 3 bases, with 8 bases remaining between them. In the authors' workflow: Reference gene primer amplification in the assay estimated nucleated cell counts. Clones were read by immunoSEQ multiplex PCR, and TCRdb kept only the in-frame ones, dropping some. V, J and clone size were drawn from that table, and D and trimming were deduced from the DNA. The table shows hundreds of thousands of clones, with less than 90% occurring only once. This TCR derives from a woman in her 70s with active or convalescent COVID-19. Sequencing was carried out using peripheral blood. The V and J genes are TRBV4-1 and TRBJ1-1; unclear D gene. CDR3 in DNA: TGCGCCAGCAGCCAAGATGGGCACTACACTGAAGCTTTCTTT. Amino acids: CASSQDGHYTEAFF.